Presented here are 2 T cell receptor beta chains from one specimen sequenced in a study of OX40 agonist ivuxolimab in advanced cancers. The data were produced by immunoSEQ multiplex PCR, yet TCRdb's version contains in-frame clones alone and is incomplete. The sample carries tens of thousands of clones, about 82% recorded once. This material consisted of CD4+ or CD8+ T cells sorted from blood, taken in a trial of the OX40 agonist ivuxolimab. The receptors were sampled from an adult with an advanced solid tumor such as melanoma, head and neck, liver or kidney cancer.

This clone came up once. The chain recombines TRBV10-3 with TRBJ1-3, with D maybe TRBD1 (5 bases). The CDR3 loop spans 12 amino acids. Per the germline V gene, CDR1 is ENHRY and CDR2 is SYGVKD. Trimming pared 8 bases from V and 1 base from J, leaving 6 bases between. CDR3 in DNA: TGTGCCATCCCAGGGTCTGGAAACACCATATATTTT. Amino acid sequence: CAIPGSGNTIYF.

This clone was observed a few times. This sequence joins TRBV10-1 and TRBJ1-5, with D possibly matching TRBD1 (6 bases). V lost 2 bases, J lost 2 bases, and 16 bases lay in between. Per germline, CDR1 WNHNN and CDR2 SYGVQD (reference sequence). The CDR3 consists of 17 residues. For the CDR3, the DNA is TGCGCCAGCAGTGAGACTAATCAGGGACATGGCAATCAGCCCCAGCATTTT. Translated: CASSETNQGHGNQPQHF.